Presented here are 5 T cell receptor beta chains from one specimen sequenced in a study of blood T cell repertoires in COVID-19. Here immunoSEQ multiplex PCR was the method, and the copy in TCRdb shows in-frame clones only, minus some. The sample yields 45,000 to 50,000 clones, 70% to 90% seen once. The sample taken for sequencing was peripheral blood. These receptors originate from a human donor in a cohort sampled during active COVID-19.

Worth noting for this clone: The same CDR3 can be traced to other DNA sequences in this sample. The V call is TRBV7-9, the J call TRBJ1-2; a possible D gene is TRBD1 (6 bases). This CDR3 is 12 amino acids long. V gave up 5 bases and J gave up 8 bases, with 12 bases separating them. The germline V gene encodes CDR1 SEHNR and CDR2 FQNEAQ (reference sequence). The CDR3 DNA reads as TGTGCCAGCAGCCTGGACAGTTACGGCTACACCTTC. This codes for CASSLDSYGYTF.

The chain couples TRBV5-8 to TRBJ1-2; 8 nucleotides line up with TRBD1. Germline assignment: CDR1 SGHTS and CDR2 YDEGEE. Losses at the gene ends were 5 bases for V and 2 bases for J; bases not matched to a gene: 5. The CDR3 is made up of 14 amino acids. The CDR3 DNA is TGTGCCAGCAGTCCGGGACAGGTGAACTATGGCTACACCTTC. Its protein is CASSPGQVNYGYTF. The full variable domain, with the rest looked up from reference TRBV5-8 and TRBJ1-2, is EAGVTQSPTHLIKTRGQQATLRCSPISGHTSVYWYQQALGLGLQFLLWYDEGEERNRGNFPPRFSGRQFPNYSSELNVNALELEDSALYLCASSPGQVNYGYTFGSGTRLTVV.

The chain employs TRBV19 and TRBJ1-5; weak D call: TRBD1 (6 bases). Trimming stripped 3 bases from V and 7 bases from J, with 13 bases between. CDR1 LNHDA and CDR2 SQIVND come from the germline V gene (reference sequence). This CDR3 is 14 amino acids long. Here the CDR3 reads CASSMNNRDQPQHF. The CDR3 DNA follows: TGTGCCAGTAGTATGAACAACAGGGACCAGCCCCAGCATTTT.

In this sample, this clone turned up many times. The V gene is TRBV4-3, the J gene TRBJ1-4; TRBD1 agrees at 7 bases. Germline CDR1 LGHNA, CDR2 YSLEER. Unmatched junction bases numbered 9, after V lost 0 bases and J lost 11 bases. The CDR3 contains 15 residues. The CDR3 loop is CASSQETGSSGKLFF. CDR3 sequence (DNA): TGCGCCAGCAGCCAAGAGACAGGGAGCAGTGGGAAACTGTTTTTT.

The chain joins TRBV5-1 to TRBJ2-1; D not resolved. The CDR3 has 15 amino acids. Trimming took 4 bases from V and 3 from J, leaving 14 bases between them. Germline-derived CDR1 and CDR2 are SGHRS and YFSETQ. The chain's CDR3 is CASSKGDWSYNEQFF. Written as DNA, the CDR3 is TGCGCCAGCAGCAAAGGTGACTGGAGCTACAATGAGCAGTTCTTC.